This TCR beta chain was sequenced during a study of T cell changes during pregnancy in multiple sclerosis. There are 17 residues in the CDR3. Germline V gives CDR1 SGHAT, CDR2 FQNNGV. The ends were cut back, 3 bases at V and 0 bases at J, with 14 bases in the middle. Clones were sequenced by immunoSEQ multiplex PCR, and TCRdb holds only the in-frame ones, with some missing. The sample holds tens of thousands of clones, 85% to 95% seen once. The sequencing used peripheral blood, collected in the first trimester of pregnancy. The rearrangement joins TRBV11-2 to TRBJ1-4; D is unresolved. This TCR derives from a female donor in good health, enrolled as a control in a pregnancy study. The CDR3 loop reads CASSFPPRQTTNEKLFF. Written as DNA, the CDR3 is TGTGCCAGCAGCTTCCCCCCCCGACAAACAACTAATGAAAAACTGTTTTTT.